A selection of T cell receptor beta chains follows, all from one sample in a study of shared clonotypes between healthy human individuals. Only in-frame clones appear in the TCRdb table, and some are missing; sequencing was by immunoSEQ multiplex PCR. The data show around 1.1 million clones, roughly 80% seen once. The specimen sequenced was memory CD4+ T cells from PBMCs. The receptor source for this set is a man younger than 30 in good health. Some clones in this sample may be carry-over from other donors' samples. Each CDR3 is given with its conserved first and last residue. The D gene is left open where the match is weak. Size is stated for part of the rows, as once, few or many counts, or as a class when the clone is expanded.

j_gene | v_gene | d_gene | abundance | CDR3nt | CDR3aa
TRBJ2-5 | TRBV7-2 | NA | NA | TGTGCCAGCAGCGCCAGCTTCCAAGAGACCCAGTACTTC | CASSASFQETQYF
TRBJ2-4 | TRBV5-1 | TRBD2 | NA | TGCGCCAGCAGCCCGGTAGCGGGAGTATCTAACATTCAGTACTTC | CASSPVAGVSNIQYF
TRBJ2-3 | TRBV5-4 | NA | NA | TGTGCCAGCACCTCGGGCGGTCCGGGAGCGCGCACAGATACGCAGTATTTT | CASTSGGPGARTDTQYF
TRBJ2-7 | TRBV10-3 | NA | NA | TGTGCCATCAGTGAGGACTACCGGGAGCCCTACGAGCAGTACTTC | CAISEDYREPYEQYF
TRBJ2-3 | TRBV2 | NA | once | TGTGCCAGCACAGCGGCTAGCTCAGATACGCAGTATTTT | CASTAASSDTQYF
TRBJ2-5 | TRBV5-1 | TRBD1 | NA | TGCGCCACCCAAGACAGGGATGGGGAGACCCAGTACTTC | CATQDRDGETQYF
TRBJ2-3 | TRBV29-1 | TRBD2 | NA | TGCAGCGTTGAAGATCGGGGCGAAACTAGCGGGTTTCTCAGCATAGATACGCAGTATTTT | CSVEDRGETSGFLSIDTQYF
TRBJ2-1 | TRBV25-1 | NA | many | TGTGCCAGCAGTGAATTAGGTAGTCTGAATGAGCAGTTCTTC | CASSELGSLNEQFF
TRBJ2-5 | TRBV5-1 | NA | NA | TGCGCCAGCAGCTTGGAATGGGGGCGAGGAGAGACCCAGTACTTC | CASSLEWGRGETQYF
TRBJ2-5 | TRBV5-1 | NA | many | TGCGCCAGCAGCTTTGCTCAAGAGACCCAGTACTTC | CASSFAQETQYF
TRBJ1-1 | TRBV7-8 | NA | NA | TGTGCCAGCAGCTTAGCCCGCAACACTGAAGCTTTCTTT | CASSLARNTEAFF
TRBJ1-4 | TRBV18 | NA | NA | TGTGCCAGCTCACCACGGACCCCCGAAGGCGAAAAACTGTTTTTT | CASSPRTPEGEKLFF
TRBJ2-5 | TRBV2 | TRBD2 | NA | TGTGCCAGCAGTGAAGAGGGCAGGACTAGCGGGAGAGAGACCCAGTACTTC | CASSEEGRTSGRETQYF
TRBJ2-3 | TRBV28 | NA | few | TGTGCCAGCAACCAGGGCTCTAGCACAGATACGCAGTATTTT | CASNQGSSTDTQYF
TRBJ2-3 | TRBV11-2 | NA | NA | TGTGCCAGCAGCCAAGGGGGGTGGGCTACAGATACGCAGTATTTT | CASSQGGWATDTQYF
TRBJ2-3 | TRBV27 | TRBD2 | NA | TGTGCCAGCACCTCGTCGGGGACTAGCGGCTTCACAGATACGCAGTATTTT | CASTSSGTSGFTDTQYF
TRBJ2-3 | TRBV10-3 | TRBD2 | NA | TGTGCCATCAGTGGGACTAGCGGAGCCACAGATACGCAGTATTTT | CAISGTSGATDTQYF
TRBJ1-2 | TRBV30 | NA | once | TGTGCCTGGAGTCTCAGAGATCCATCCATTTATGGCTACACCTTC | CAWSLRDPSIYGYTF
TRBJ1-1 | TRBV7-6 | NA | NA | TGTGCCAGCAGCTTAGGTCCCCTATCTATGAACACTGAAGCTTTCTTT | CASSLGPLSMNTEAFF
TRBJ1-3 | TRBV18 | NA | NA | TGTGCCAGCTCGCTCAATACAGGGTATGGAAACACCATATATTTT | CASSLNTGYGNTIYF
TRBJ1-5 | TRBV21-1 | NA | NA | TGTGCCAGCAGCAAATCTAGACGGGATAGCAATCAGCCCCAGCATTTT | CASSKSRRDSNQPQHF
TRBJ1-1 | TRBV30 | TRBD1 | few | TGTGCCTGGAGAGACAGGGAGGTTGAAGCTTTCTTT | CAWRDREVEAFF
TRBJ1-4 | TRBV7-9 | NA | NA | TGTGCCACAAACGAGGGCTTTAATGAAAAACTGTTTTTT | CATNEGFNEKLFF
TRBJ2-1 | TRBV10-3 | NA | NA | TGTGCCATCAGACGACAACACGAGCAGTTCTTC | CAIRRQHEQFF
TRBJ2-7 | TRBV2 | NA | NA | TGTGCTTCTAACGCCCAGCCATACGAGCAGTACTTC | CASNAQPYEQYF
TRBJ1-2 | TRBV7-8 | TRBD1 | NA | TGTGCCAGCAGCTTAGGCCGGGACAGGGATGGCTACACCTTC | CASSLGRDRDGYTF
TRBJ1-1 | TRBV11-2 | NA | NA | TGTGCCAGCAGCTTAAAGGGGCAGAGGTACACTGAAGCTTTCTTT | CASSLKGQRYTEAFF
TRBJ2-7 | TRBV28 | TRBD1 | many | TGTGCCAGCAGTTTGGCCCTGGGACAGGGCAGCGAGCAGTACTTC | CASSLALGQGSEQYF
TRBJ1-1 | TRBV5-6 | NA | NA | TGTGCCAGCAGCTTGGGACTTGGGGCGAACACTGAAGCTTTCTTT | CASSLGLGANTEAFF
TRBJ2-7 | TRBV16 | NA | NA | TGTGCCAGCAGCCAATCGTGGGACAACGAGCAGTACTTC | CASSQSWDNEQYF
TRBJ2-3 | TRBV9 | NA | NA | TGTGCCAGCAGCGTAGGGGCGTGGGGCACAGATACGCAGTATTTT | CASSVGAWGTDTQYF
TRBJ2-7 | TRBV28 | NA | NA | TGTGCCAGCAGTTTAGGCGTCTACGAGCAGTACTTC | CASSLGVYEQYF
TRBJ2-1 | TRBV11-2 | NA | NA | TGTGCCAGCAGCTTAGGGCGTCTCGGCAGTGAGCAGTTCTTC | CASSLGRLGSEQFF
TRBJ2-7 | TRBV7-7 | NA | NA | TGTGCCAGTTCAGCCACCGGGAAGTACTTC | CASSATGKYF
TRBJ2-5 | TRBV7-6 | NA | NA | TGTGCCAGCAGCCTCCTACGAGGGGGGAACCAAGAGACCCAGTACTTC | CASSLLRGGNQETQYF
TRBJ1-1 | TRBV29-1 | NA | once | TGCAGCGTGAACAGGGATACTGAAGCTTTCTTT | CSVNRDTEAFF
TRBJ2-5 | TRBV15 | TRBD2 | NA | TGTGCCACCAGCGGGGGACTAGTGGGGGGAGGCCAGTACTTC | CATSGGLVGGGQYF
TRBJ2-5 | TRBV5-1 | TRBD1 | NA | TGCGCCAGCAGCATACAGGGGCGAGAGACCCAGTACTTC | CASSIQGRETQYF
TRBJ2-6 | TRBV10-3 | NA | NA | TGTGCCATCAGTTCGGGGACTGGGGCCAACGTCCTGACTTTC | CAISSGTGANVLTF
TRBJ2-6 | TRBV2 | TRBD1 | NA | TGTGCCAGCAGTCCCACTCCCCCGACAGGGTCTGGGGCCAACGTCCTGACTTTC | CASSPTPPTGSGANVLTF
TRBJ2-5 | TRBV15 | TRBD2 | NA | TGTGCCACCAGCAGAGGACTAGCGGGACAAGAGACCCAGTACTTC | CATSRGLAGQETQYF
TRBJ1-1 | TRBV7-2 | NA | NA | TGTGCCAGCAGCTTAGCAGGGGCGCTCCCTGAAGCTTTCTTT | CASSLAGALPEAFF
TRBJ2-1 | TRBV6-4 | TRBD2 | NA | TGTGCCAGCAGTGTCAATAGCGGGCCATACAATGAGCAGTTCTTC | CASSVNSGPYNEQFF
TRBJ2-3 | TRBV28 | TRBD2 | NA | TGTGCCAGCAGTTTCGGTGGGACTAGCGGGAGAGGGGCCACAGATACGCAGTATTTT | CASSFGGTSGRGATDTQYF
TRBJ2-3 | TRBV29-1 | NA | NA | TGCAGCGTTGAGGAGTTTACAGATACGCAGTATTTT | CSVEEFTDTQYF
TRBJ2-4 | TRBV4-1 | NA | NA | TGCGCCAGCAGCCTCATAGTACTAGCCAAAAACATTCAGTACTTC | CASSLIVLAKNIQYF
TRBJ2-6 | TRBV5-1 | NA | NA | TGCGCCAGCAGCTTGGTCGGCAGGGCGTCTGGGGCCAACGTCCTGACTTTC | CASSLVGRASGANVLTF
TRBJ2-1 | TRBV13 | TRBD2 | few | TGTGCCAGCAGCTTTCGAAGCGGGAGAGGTGATGAGCAGTTCTTC | CASSFRSGRGDEQFF
TRBJ2-7 | TRBV14 | NA | NA | TGTGCCAGCATTAAGGGCGTGCTAGCGCCAACCTACGAGCAGTACTTC | CASIKGVLAPTYEQYF
TRBJ1-4 | TRBV14 | NA | NA | TGTGCCAGCAGCCACGGGTGGCGGCGGCTGTTTTTT | CASSHGWRRLFF